These 15 T cell receptor beta chains were sequenced from one sample in a study of glioma-infiltrating T cells after dendritic cell vaccination. The method was immunoSEQ multiplex PCR; TCRdb's version includes in-frame clones alone and lacks a portion of them. Found here are some 99,000 clones, more than 70% of them singletons; the top ten hold roughly 5.3%. Time point of the sample: after dendritic cell vaccination, including at tumor progression/relapse. The sequenced sample was blood, obtained after dendritic cell vaccination. These TCRs come from a human donor with glioblastoma.

The V and J genes are TRBV18 and TRBJ1-1; unclear D gene. CDR3 length: 14 amino acids. Trimming stripped 3 bases from V and 6 bases from J, with 14 bases between. Germline assignment: CDR1 KGHSH and CDR2 LQKENI. The CDR3, as DNA: TGTGCCAGCTCACCGGGAGCGGGGATCTCTGAAGCTTTCTTT. Translation: CASSPGAGISEAFF. The full variable domain, in which reference TRBV18 and TRBJ1-1 provide the parts outside the CDR3, is NAGVMQNPRHLVRRRGQEARLRCSPMKGHSHVYWYRQLPEEGLKFMVYLQKENIIDESGMPKERFSAEFPKEGPSILRIQQVVRGDSAAYFCASSPGAGISEAFFGQGTRLTVV.

This clone was recorded once. V gene TRBV6-6 combines with J gene TRBJ1-1; TRBD1 is a possible D gene (6 bases). Trimming stripped 2 bases from V and 2 bases from J, with 12 bases between. This CDR3 contains 15 residues. CDR1 and CDR2 (germline): MNHNY, SVGAGI (reference sequence). Here the CDR3 reads CASSYARGRNTEAFF. CDR3 bases: TGTGCCAGCAGTTACGCGCGGGGGCGCAACACTGAAGCTTTCTTT.

The rearrangement uses TRBV6-1 and TRBJ1-1; D might be TRBD1 (6 bases). The CDR3 loop spans 15 amino acids. The V end lost 6 bases, the J end lost 1 base, and 15 bases lay between the germline ends. Germline assignment: CDR1 MNHNS and CDR2 SASEGT. The CDR3: CASRQTGTQNTEAFF. In DNA form, the CDR3 reads TGTGCCAGCAGACAGACCGGGACACAGAACACTGAAGCTTTCTTT.

V usage is TRBV19 and J usage is TRBJ1-5; 7 nucleotides align to TRBD1. V dropped 7 bases and J dropped 1; count of bases not matched to a gene: 13. Germline CDR1 and CDR2: LNHDA and SQIVND (reference sequence). The CDR3 has 17 residues. The CDR3 sequence is CASKFRKGTVSNQPQHF. Here the CDR3 DNA reads TGTGCCAGTAAGTTCCGGAAAGGGACAGTGAGCAATCAGCCCCAGCATTTT.

The chain links TRBV5-6 to TRBJ2-7; TRBD2 agrees at 7 bases. Germline lookup yields CDR1 SGHDT and CDR2 YYEEEE. The V gene end was trimmed by 2 bases and the J gene end by 2 bases; junction bases not matched to a gene: 4. The CDR3 is 14 residues long. DNA for the CDR3: TGTGCCAGCAGCTTCGGACTAGTAACCTACGAGCAGTACTTC. Protein: CASSFGLVTYEQYF. The whole variable domain, filled in from reference TRBV5-6 and TRBJ2-7, reads DAGVTQSPTHLIKTRGQQVTLRCSPKSGHDTVSWYQQALGQGPQFIFQYYEEEERQRGNFPDRFSGHQFPNYSSELNVNALLLGDSALYLCASSFGLVTYEQYFGPGTRLTVT.

The rearrangement links TRBV4-2 to TRBJ1-3; the match to TRBD1 covers 7 bases. The V segment lost 1 base and the J segment 1 base; nucleotides outside the gene matches: 7. The CDR3 spans 17 residues. Germline assignment: CDR1 LGHNA and CDR2 YNFKEQ. The CDR3 protein is CASSQAGQVMSGNTIYF. The CDR3 DNA follows: TGTGCCAGCAGCCAAGCCGGACAGGTGATGTCTGGAAACACCATATATTTT.

V is TRBV6-1 and J is TRBJ1-1, with D perhaps matching TRBD1 (5 bases). The CDR3 runs to 13 residues. Germline CDR1 reads MNHNS; CDR2 reads SASEGT. The V end lost 8 bases, the J end lost 4 bases, and 14 bases lay between the germline ends. The CDR3 sequence: CASQFGDFTEAFF. CDR3 DNA sequence: TGTGCCAGCCAGTTTGGGGACTTCACTGAAGCTTTCTTT.

This clone was found a few times. The rearrangement uses TRBV19 and TRBJ2-1; 11 bases align to TRBD2. Per the germline V gene, CDR1 is LNHDA and CDR2 is SQIVND (reference sequence). There are 17 residues in the CDR3. Unmatched junction bases numbered 7, after V lost 3 bases and J lost 3 bases. This CDR3 reads CASSMATGTSGYNEQFF. The CDR3 coding sequence is TGTGCCAGTAGTATGGCGACCGGGACTAGCGGCTACAATGAGCAGTTCTTC. Drawing the rest from reference TRBV19 and TRBJ2-1, the complete variable domain is DGGITQSPKYLFRKEGQNVTLSCEQNLNHDAMYWYRQDPGQGLRLIYYSQIVNDFQKGDIAEGYSVSREKKESFPLTVTSAQKNPTAFYLCASSMATGTSGYNEQFFGPGTRLTVL.

The rearrangement joins TRBV5-6 to TRBJ2-7; D may be TRBD2 (6 bases). The germline V and J ends were trimmed by 5 bases and 2 bases, with 17 bases remaining between them. Germline-derived CDR1 and CDR2 are SGHDT and YYEEEE. CDR3 length: 15 residues. This CDR3 is CASRAYGGLAYEQYF. The CDR3 DNA reads as TGTGCCAGCAGGGCCTACGGAGGGTTAGCCTACGAGCAGTACTTC.

This clone has a handful of counts. The junction shows a germline mismatch at one end, possibly a read error. The chain carries TRBV19 and TRBJ1-1; D is unclear. CDR1 and CDR2 from the germline V gene are LNHDA and SQIVND (reference sequence). The length of the CDR3 is 13 residues. The CDR3 region is CASSRRENTEAFF. DNA of the CDR3: TGTGCCAGCAGTAGGAGGGAGAACACTGAAGCTTTCTTT.

V usage is TRBV29-1 and J usage is TRBJ2-7; D possibly corresponds to TRBD2 (6 bases). V lost 7 bases, J lost 0 bases, and 16 bases lay in between. In germline, CDR1 is SQVTM, CDR2 ANQGSEA. This CDR3 is 14 amino acids long. The CDR3 DNA reads as TGCAGCGCCAAAAGCGGAGGGAGCTCCTACGAGCAGTACTTC. Its translation is CSAKSGGSSYEQYF.

The chain is built from TRBV12-5 and TRBJ1-3; D is ambiguous. Trimming stripped 6 bases from V and 0 bases from J, with 18 bases between. Germline CDR1 reads LGHNT; CDR2 reads FRNRAP. CDR3 length: 17 amino acids. The CDR3 nucleotides are TGTGCTAGTGGCCTCGCCCGCCAGGTATTCTCTGGAAACACCATATATTTT. Translated: CASGLARQVFSGNTIYF.

The chain links TRBV10-3 to TRBJ1-2; D perhaps matches TRBD1 (6 bases). The germline V and J ends were trimmed by 2 bases and 7 bases, with 14 bases remaining between them. The germline V gene encodes CDR1 ENHRY and CDR2 SYGVKD. CDR3 length: 14 residues. CDR3 DNA sequence: TGTGCCATCAGTGAGGCCTCACCAGGGGTTGGCTACACCTTC. Amino acids: CAISEASPGVGYTF.

The J gene is TRBJ2-7, the V gene TRBV11-2; a possible D gene is TRBD2 (5 bases). Per germline, CDR1 SGHAT and CDR2 FQNNGV. This CDR3 has 13 amino acids. Trimming shortened V by 4 bases and J by 5 bases, and 12 bases separated the two germline ends. CDR3 nucleotides: TGTGCCAGCAGCTCCCGGACGAGGGACGAGCAGTACTTC. Translation gives CASSSRTRDEQYF.

The chain is built from TRBV9 and TRBJ2-3; no reliable D call. Germline lookup yields CDR1 SGDLS and CDR2 YYNGEE. This CDR3 is built from 13 residues. Trimming took 2 bases from V and 5 from J, leaving 9 bases between them. The CDR3 reads CASSVFLRDTQYF. Here the CDR3 DNA reads TGTGCCAGCAGCGTCTTTCTCAGAGATACGCAGTATTTT.